This T cell receptor (beta chain) was recorded in a study of Graves' ophthalmopathy and Graves' hyperthyroidism. For the study at large: Peripheral blood was collected at initial diagnosis, before any treatment. Overall study findings and caveats: Appearing in blood as well were most expanded thyroid clonotypes above 0.001 frequency.

As concerns this clonotype: Its antigen is undetermined.

Amplified TCR beta CDR3 regions were obtained using RNA transcripts as template. First-round RT-PCR used HTBI primers; second-round multiplex PCR followed. A single record per CDR3 protein comes from TCRdb applying MiXCR to the multiplex PCR reads. Here the sample spans hundreds of thousands of distinct CDR3 sequences, about 20% being singletons. Looked up from germline, CDR1 is ENHRY and CDR2 is SYGVKD. The CDR3 has 15 residues. Trimming removed 3 bases from V and 1 base from J, with 12 bases in between. Sample: peripheral blood. The genes are TRBV10-3 and TRBJ1-1; D gene ambiguous. This TCR was recovered from a woman in her late teens or twenties with stable Graves' hyperthyroidism. Some clones in this sample may be carry-over from other donors' samples. The CDR3 DNA is TGTGCCATCAGTGAACCCCGACGGGAGAACACTGAAGCTTTCTTT. Residues: CAISEPRRENTEAFF.